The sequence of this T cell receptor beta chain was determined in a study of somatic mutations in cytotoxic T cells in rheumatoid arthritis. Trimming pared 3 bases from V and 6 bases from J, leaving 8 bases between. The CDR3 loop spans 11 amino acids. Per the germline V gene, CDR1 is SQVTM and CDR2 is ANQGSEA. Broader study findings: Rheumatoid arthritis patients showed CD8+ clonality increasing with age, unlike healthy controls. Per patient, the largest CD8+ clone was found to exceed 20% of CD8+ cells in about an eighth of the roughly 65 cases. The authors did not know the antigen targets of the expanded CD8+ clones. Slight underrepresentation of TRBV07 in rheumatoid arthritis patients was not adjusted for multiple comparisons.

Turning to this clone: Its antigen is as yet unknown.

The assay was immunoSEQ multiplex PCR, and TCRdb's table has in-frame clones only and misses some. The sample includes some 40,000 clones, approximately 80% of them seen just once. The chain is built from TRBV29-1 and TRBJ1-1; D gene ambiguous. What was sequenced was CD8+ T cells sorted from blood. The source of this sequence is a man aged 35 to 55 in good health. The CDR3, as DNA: TGCAGCGTTGATAGATCTCCTGAAGCTTTCTTT. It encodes CSVDRSPEAFF.